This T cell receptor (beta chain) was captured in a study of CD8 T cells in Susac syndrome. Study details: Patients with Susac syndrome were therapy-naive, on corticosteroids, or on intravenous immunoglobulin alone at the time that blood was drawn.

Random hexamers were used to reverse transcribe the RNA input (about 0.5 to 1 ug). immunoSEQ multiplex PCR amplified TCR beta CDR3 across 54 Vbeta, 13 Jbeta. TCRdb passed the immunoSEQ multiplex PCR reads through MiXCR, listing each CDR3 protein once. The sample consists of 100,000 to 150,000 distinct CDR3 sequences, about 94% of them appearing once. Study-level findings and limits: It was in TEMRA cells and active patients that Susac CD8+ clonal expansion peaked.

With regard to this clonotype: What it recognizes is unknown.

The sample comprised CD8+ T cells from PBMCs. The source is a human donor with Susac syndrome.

CDR3 in amino acids: CAWSVQLWPEYF. For the CDR3, the DNA is TGTGCCTGGAGTGTACAGCTCTGGCCCGAGTACTTC. V and J are TRBV30 and TRBJ2-5; the D is unclear. The V end lost 0 bases, the J end lost 12 bases, and 14 bases lay between the germline ends. CDR1 and CDR2 (germline): GTSNPN, SVGIG (reference sequence). This CDR3 spans 12 amino acids.